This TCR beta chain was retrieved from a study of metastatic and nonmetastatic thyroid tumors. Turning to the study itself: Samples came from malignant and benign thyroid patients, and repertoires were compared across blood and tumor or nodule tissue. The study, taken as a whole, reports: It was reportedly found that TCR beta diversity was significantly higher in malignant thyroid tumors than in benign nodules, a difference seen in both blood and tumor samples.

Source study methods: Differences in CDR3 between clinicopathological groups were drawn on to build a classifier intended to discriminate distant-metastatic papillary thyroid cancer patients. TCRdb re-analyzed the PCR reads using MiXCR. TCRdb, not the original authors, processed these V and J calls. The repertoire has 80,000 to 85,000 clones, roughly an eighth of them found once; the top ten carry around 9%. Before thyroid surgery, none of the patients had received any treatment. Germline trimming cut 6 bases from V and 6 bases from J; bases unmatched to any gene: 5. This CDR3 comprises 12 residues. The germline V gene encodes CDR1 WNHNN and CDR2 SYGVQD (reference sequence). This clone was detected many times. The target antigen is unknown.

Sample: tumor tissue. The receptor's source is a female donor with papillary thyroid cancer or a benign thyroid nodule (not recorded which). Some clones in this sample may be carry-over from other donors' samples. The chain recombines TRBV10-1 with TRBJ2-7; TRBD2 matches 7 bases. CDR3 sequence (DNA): TGCGCCAGCAGCCGTACGGGGGGCGAGCAGTACTTC. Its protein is CASSRTGGEQYF.